This T cell receptor (beta chain) was observed in a study of a mutant IDH1 vaccine in newly diagnosed glioma. The time point is: week 47, end of study. Mutant IDH1 20-mer peptide, at 300 ug, made up each vaccine dose, with topical imiquimod. Worth noting for this clone: Its matching antigen is unknown.

CDR3 length equals 13 residues. Trimming cost V 9 bases and J 1 base, with 12 bases left between them. CDR1 and CDR2 (germline): MNHNS, SASEGT. The assay was immunoSEQ multiplex PCR, and TCRdb's table has in-frame clones only and misses some. Of just over 60,000 clones listed, around 83% are singletons. The clonotype was recovered from a man aged 30-40 years with glioma. The chain uses TRBV6-1 and TRBJ2-5; D not certain. The sequenced sample was PBMCs, obtained from a glioma patient whose treatment included an IDH1 peptide vaccine. The CDR3 loop is CASLRTPQETQYF. CDR3 DNA sequence: TGTGCCAGTCTTAGGACGCCCCAAGAGACCCAGTACTTC.